The present T cell receptor beta chain was sequenced within a study of OX40 agonist ivuxolimab in advanced cancers. Study context: Dose-escalation patients' cancers were hepatocellular carcinoma, melanoma, renal cell or head and neck cancer. Males comprised 70% to 85% of the group, whose mean age was roughly 64 years (range about 20 to 85).

Points on this clone: The antigen remains unidentified.

The study's findings and limits: What antigens the expanded peripheral T cells recognized was never established. Near-lowest levels of clonal expansion characterized partial responders at 0.1-3.0 mg/kg.

The CDR3 runs 15 residues. Between the trimmed V and J ends, which lost 2 bases and 4 bases, there was a span of 14 bases. Germline V gene sequence: CDR1 MDHEN, CDR2 SYDVKM. Generated by immunoSEQ multiplex PCR, the TCRdb table keeps only in-frame clones and is missing some. The sample holds approximately 68,000 clones, 85% to 90% seen once. This sample comprised CD4+ or CD8+ T cells sorted from blood, obtained in a trial of the OX40 agonist ivuxolimab. This receptor was identified in an adult with an advanced solid tumor such as melanoma, head and neck, liver or kidney cancer. The chain employs TRBV28 and TRBJ1-2; D possibly corresponds to TRBD1 (6 bases). The CDR3 here is CASSLLVQGGYGYTF. The CDR3 DNA follows: TGTGCCAGCAGTTTACTAGTCCAAGGGGGCTATGGCTACACCTTC.